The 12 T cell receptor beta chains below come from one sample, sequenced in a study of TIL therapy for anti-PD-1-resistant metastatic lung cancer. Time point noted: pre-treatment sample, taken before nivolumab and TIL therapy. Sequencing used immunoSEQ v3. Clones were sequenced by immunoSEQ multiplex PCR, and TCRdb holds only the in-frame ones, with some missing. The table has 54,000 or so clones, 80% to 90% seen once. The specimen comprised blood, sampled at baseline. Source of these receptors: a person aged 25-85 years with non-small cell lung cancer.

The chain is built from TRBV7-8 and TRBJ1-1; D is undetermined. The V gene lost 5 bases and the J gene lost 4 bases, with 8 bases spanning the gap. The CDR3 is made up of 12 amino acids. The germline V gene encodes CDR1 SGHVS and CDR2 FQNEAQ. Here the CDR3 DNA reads TGTGCCAGCAGCCCCAGGAGCACTGAAGCTTTCTTT. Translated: CASSPRSTEAFF.

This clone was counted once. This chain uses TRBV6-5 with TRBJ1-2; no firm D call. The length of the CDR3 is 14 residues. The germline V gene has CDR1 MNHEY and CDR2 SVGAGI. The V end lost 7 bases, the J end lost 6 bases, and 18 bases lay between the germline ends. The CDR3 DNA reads TGTGCCAGCACCCACCAACCCCCTTCGGATGGCTACACCTTC. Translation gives CASTHQPPSDGYTF.

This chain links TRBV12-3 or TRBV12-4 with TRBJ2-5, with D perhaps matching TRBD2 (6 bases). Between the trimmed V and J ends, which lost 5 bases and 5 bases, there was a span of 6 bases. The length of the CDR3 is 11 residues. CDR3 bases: TGTGCCAGCAGTAGCGGGGAGACCCAGTACTTC. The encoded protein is CASSSGETQYF.

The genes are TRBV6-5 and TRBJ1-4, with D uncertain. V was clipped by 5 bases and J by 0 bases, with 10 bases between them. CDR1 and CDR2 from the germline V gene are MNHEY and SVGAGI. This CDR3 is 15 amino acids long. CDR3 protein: CASSIGAATNEKLFF. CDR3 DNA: TGTGCCAGCAGTATTGGAGCCGCAACTAATGAAAAACTGTTTTTT.

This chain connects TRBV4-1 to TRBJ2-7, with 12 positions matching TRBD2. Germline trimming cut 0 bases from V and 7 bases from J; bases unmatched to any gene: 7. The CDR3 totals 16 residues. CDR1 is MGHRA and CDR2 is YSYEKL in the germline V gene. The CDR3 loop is CASSQEALAGGEEQYF. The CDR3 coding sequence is TGCGCCAGCAGCCAAGAGGCCCTAGCGGGGGGGGAAGAGCAGTACTTC.

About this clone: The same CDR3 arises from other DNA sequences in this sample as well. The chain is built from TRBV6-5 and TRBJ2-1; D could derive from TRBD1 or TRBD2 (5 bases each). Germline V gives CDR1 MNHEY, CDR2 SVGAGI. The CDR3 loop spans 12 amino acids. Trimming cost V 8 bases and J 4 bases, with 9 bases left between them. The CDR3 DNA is TGTGCCAGCCGGGGCAGTTACAATGAGCAGTTCTTC. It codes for CASRGSYNEQFF.

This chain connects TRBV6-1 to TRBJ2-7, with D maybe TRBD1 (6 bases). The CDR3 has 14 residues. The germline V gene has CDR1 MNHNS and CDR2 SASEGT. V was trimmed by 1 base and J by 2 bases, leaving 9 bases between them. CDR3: CASSEVQGAYEQYF. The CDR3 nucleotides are TGTGCCAGCAGTGAAGTACAGGGTGCCTACGAGCAGTACTTC.

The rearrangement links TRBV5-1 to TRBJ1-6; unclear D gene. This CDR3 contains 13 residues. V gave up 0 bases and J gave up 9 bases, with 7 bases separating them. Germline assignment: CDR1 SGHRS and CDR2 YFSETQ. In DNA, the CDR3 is TGCGCCAGCAGCTTGGAACTCGGTTCACCCCTCCACTTT. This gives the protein CASSLELGSPLHF.

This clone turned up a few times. CDR3 DNA sequence: TGTGCCAGCAGCCAAGGGTCAAGCACCGGGGAGCTGTTTTTT. It translates to CASSQGSSTGELFF. This chain uses TRBV4-2 with TRBJ2-2, with D unclear. In germline, CDR1 is LGHNA, CDR2 YNFKEQ. This CDR3 is 14 amino acids long. V was clipped by 1 base and J by 4 bases, with 7 bases between them.

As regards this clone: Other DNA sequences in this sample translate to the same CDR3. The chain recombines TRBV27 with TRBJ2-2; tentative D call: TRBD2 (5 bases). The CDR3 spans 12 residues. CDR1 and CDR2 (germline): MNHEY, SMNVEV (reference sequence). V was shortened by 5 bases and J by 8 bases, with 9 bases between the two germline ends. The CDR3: CASSTRTGELFF. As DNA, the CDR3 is TGTGCCAGCAGTACACGGACTGGGGAGCTGTTTTTT.

CDR3 coding DNA: TGCGCCAGCAGTGAGTCCAGGGTTGGCCCTGAAGCTTTCTTT. It specifies CASSESRVGPEAFF. This rearrangement joins TRBV10-1 to TRBJ1-1; TRBD1 is a possible D gene (5 bases). The V end was cut by 0 bases, the J end by 6 bases, with 11 bases between. Germline CDR1 WNHNN, CDR2 SYGVQD (reference sequence). This CDR3 has 14 residues.

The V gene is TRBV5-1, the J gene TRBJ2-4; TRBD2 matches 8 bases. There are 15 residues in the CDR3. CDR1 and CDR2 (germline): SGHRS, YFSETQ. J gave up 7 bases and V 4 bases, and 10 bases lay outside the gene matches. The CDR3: CASSSPGGADNIQYF. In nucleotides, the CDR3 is TGCGCCAGCAGCAGTCCCGGGGGGGCAGATAACATTCAGTACTTC.